The 32 T cell receptor beta chains below come from one sample, sequenced in a study of response to subunit inactivated influenza vaccine. A single record per CDR3 protein comes from TCRdb applying MiXCR to the RT-PCR reads. The profile shows roughly 670,000 distinct CDR3 sequences, approximately 14% of them singletons. The specimen comprised PBMCs from blood, sampled around 14 days before vaccination. The receptors originated from a man aged 45 to 65 who received an inactivated influenza vaccine.

This clonotype was seen more than once but under ten times. This chain links TRBV7-6 with TRBJ2-5; D is undetermined. The CDR3 extends over 15 amino acids. V lost 0 bases, J lost 0 bases, and 8 bases lay in between. CDR1 is SGHVS, CDR2 FNYEAQ, per germline. The CDR3 bases are TGTGCCAGCAGCTTAGCGCCAAGGAACCAAGAGACCCAGTACTTC. Its protein is CASSLAPRNQETQYF.

The chain links TRBV7-9 to TRBJ2-3; D unresolved. Trimming removed 0 bases at V and 4 bases at J, with 11 bases between. CDR1 is SEHNR and CDR2 is FQNEAQ in the germline V gene (reference sequence). The CDR3 is 15 residues long. The chain's CDR3 is CASSLARANPDTQYF. For the CDR3, the DNA is TGTGCCAGCAGCTTAGCTAGGGCTAACCCAGATACGCAGTATTTT. The variable domain in full, with the rest retrieved from reference TRBV7-9 and TRBJ2-3, is DTGVSQNPRHKITKRGQNVTFRCDPISEHNRLYWYRQTLGQGPEFLTYFQNEAQLEKSRLLSDRFSAERPKGSFSTLEIQRTEQGDSAMYLCASSLARANPDTQYFGPGTRLTVL.

V gene TRBV20-1 combines with J gene TRBJ2-1, with TRBD2 as a possible D gene (6 bases). CDR1 and CDR2 (germline): DFQATT, SNEGSKA (reference sequence). This CDR3 has 14 residues. V shed 6 bases and J shed 9 bases, with 21 bases lying between them. CDR3 loop: CSAKTGTARGEQFF. The CDR3 DNA reads as TGCAGTGCCAAAACCGGGACTGCGCGAGGTGAGCAGTTCTTC.

J is TRBJ2-2 and V is TRBV14, with 9 bases that match TRBD1. J gave up 7 bases and V 4 bases, and 4 bases lay outside the gene matches. The CDR3 loop spans 14 amino acids. The V gene's germline CDR1 is SGHDN and CDR2 FVKESK. Here the CDR3 reads CASSPQGASGELFF. In DNA, the CDR3 is TGTGCCAGCAGCCCACAGGGGGCGAGCGGGGAGCTGTTTTTT.

There are many counts of this clonotype. The chain joins TRBV7-8 to TRBJ1-2; D possibly corresponds to TRBD1 (5 bases). Germline V gene data show CDR1 as SGHVS and CDR2 as FQNEAQ. V lost 2 bases to trimming and J lost 7 bases, with 11 bases between them. The CDR3 is made up of 13 amino acids. The CDR3: CASSLSTVGGYTF. The CDR3 DNA reads TGTGCCAGCAGCTTATCGACAGTCGGTGGCTACACCTTC.

This clonotype was picked up a small number of times. The chain employs TRBV5-1 and TRBJ2-7, with TRBD2 identical over 9 bases. Unmatched junction bases numbered 7, after V lost 5 bases and J lost 1 base. This CDR3 spans 15 amino acids. The V gene's germline CDR1 is SGHRS and CDR2 YFSETQ. In nucleotides, the CDR3 is TGCGCCAGCAGACGACTAGCGGTGGGATCCTACGAGCAGTACTTC. This sequence encodes CASRRLAVGSYEQYF. Combining the CDR3 with reference TRBV5-1 and TRBJ2-7 gives the whole variable domain KAGVTQTPRYLIKTRGQQVTLSCSPISGHRSVSWYQQTPGQGLQFLFEYFSETQRNKGNFPGRFSGRQFSNSRSEMNVSTLELGDSALYLCASRRLAVGSYEQYFGPGTRLTVT.

This clonotype has only a few counts. The chain is built from TRBV5-1 and TRBJ2-7, with TRBD1 matching 10 bases. The CDR3 contains 15 residues. J gave up 6 bases and V 4 bases, and 10 bases lay outside the gene matches. From germline, CDR1 is SGHRS and CDR2 YFSETQ. CDR3 sequence reads: CASSLPGQGNGEQYF. CDR3 in DNA: TGCGCCAGCAGCCTCCCGGGACAGGGGAATGGCGAGCAGTACTTC.

This clonotype occurred many times. The genes are TRBV3-1 and TRBJ2-1; D possibly corresponds to TRBD1 (6 bases). V was shortened by 3 bases and J by 7 bases, with 10 bases between the two germline ends. Germline V gene sequence: CDR1 LGHDT, CDR2 YNNKEL (reference sequence). The CDR3 is made up of 13 amino acids. The CDR3 protein is CASSQGARNEQFF. For the CDR3, the DNA is TGTGCCAGCAGCCAGGGGGCAAGGAATGAGCAGTTCTTC.

The V gene is TRBV28, the J gene TRBJ2-5, with 8 bases matching TRBD2. The CDR3 is 15 amino acids. V lost 5 bases and J lost 9; bases outside the gene matches: 14. CDR1 is MDHEN and CDR2 is SYDVKM in the germline V gene. As DNA, the CDR3 is TGTGCCAGCAGTCCCAGGGTAGCGGGGTATGGGCCCCAGTACTTC. As protein: CASSPRVAGYGPQYF.

In its sample, this clonotype was seen a few times. CDR3 amino acids: CASSQSLTTQAKNIQYF. The CDR3 nucleotides are TGTGCCAGCAGCCAAAGTTTAACTACGCAGGCCAAAAACATTCAGTACTTC. This rearrangement joins TRBV7-8 to TRBJ2-4; D is unclear. Trimming took off 5 bases at V and 1 base at J, with 18 bases between the two ends. The CDR3 totals 17 residues. The germline V gene has CDR1 SGHVS and CDR2 FQNEAQ. The full variable domain, rest sourced from reference TRBV7-8 and TRBJ2-4, is GAGVSQSPRYKVAKRGQDVALRCDPISGHVSLFWYQQALGQGPEFLTYFQNEAQLDKSGLPSDRFFAERPEGSVSTLKIQRTQQEDSAVYLCASSQSLTTQAKNIQYFGAGTRLSVL.

The rearrangement joins TRBV5-1 to TRBJ2-2; a weak D match, TRBD1 (5 bases). V was shortened by 1 base and J by 3 bases, with 10 bases between the two germline ends. The germline CDR1 and CDR2 sequences are SGHRS and YFSETQ. This CDR3 comprises 15 residues. This chain's CDR3 is CASSLTQGHTGELFF. CDR3 in DNA: TGCGCCAGCAGCTTGACTCAGGGTCACACCGGGGAGCTGTTTTTT.

The genes are TRBV20-1 and TRBJ2-7; maybe TRBD1 (5 bases). Trimming pared 5 bases from V and 0 bases from J, leaving 17 bases between. CDR3 length: 15 residues. CDR1 DFQATT and CDR2 SNEGSKA come from the germline V gene (reference sequence). This CDR3 is CSAGHAVWRSYEQYF. The CDR3 nucleotides are TGCAGTGCTGGACATGCAGTTTGGCGCTCCTACGAGCAGTACTTC.

This clonotype has ten or more counts. CDR3 sequence reads: CASSYGGRITYEQYF. CDR3 DNA sequence: TGTGCCAGCAGTTACGGGGGGCGCATTACCTACGAGCAGTACTTC. The rearrangement links TRBV6-5 to TRBJ2-7; D tentatively fits TRBD1 or TRBD2 (6 bases each). Germline V gene data show CDR1 as MNHEY and CDR2 as SVGAGI. Trimming removed 2 bases at V and 2 bases at J, with 13 bases between. This CDR3 has 15 residues.

The genes are TRBV24-1 and TRBJ1-2; D gene ambiguous. The V gene's germline CDR1 is KGHDR and CDR2 SFDVKD. This CDR3 spans 14 amino acids. The V gene lost 1 base and the J gene lost 1 base, with 6 bases spanning the gap. The CDR3 loop reads CATSDFDLNYGYTF. DNA of the CDR3: TGTGCCACCAGTGATTTTGACCTTAACTATGGCTACACCTTC.

V is TRBV11-2 and J is TRBJ2-2; 10 bases fit TRBD1. Germline-derived CDR1 and CDR2 are SGHAT and FQNNGV. J was trimmed by 6 bases and V by 4 bases; bases with no gene match: 8. The CDR3 contains 16 residues. The CDR3 spells CASSSPPGQGSGELFF. The DNA for the CDR3 is TGTGCCAGCAGCTCACCGCCGGGACAGGGGTCCGGGGAGCTGTTTTTT. Filled out from reference TRBV11-2 and TRBJ2-2, the complete variable domain reads EAGVAQSPRYKIIEKRQSVAFWCNPISGHATLYWYQQILGQGPKLLIQFQNNGVVDDSQLPKDRFSAERLKGVDSTLKIQPAKLEDSAVYLCASSSPPGQGSGELFFGEGSRLTVL.

This clonotype has only a few counts. V and J are TRBV18 and TRBJ2-7; 11 bases fit TRBD2. The germline CDR1 and CDR2 sequences are KGHSH and LQKENI. This CDR3 is built from 16 residues. The J segment lost 1 base and the V segment lost 6 bases, leaving 8 bases of the junction unmatched. CDR3 DNA: TGTGCCAGCTCTTCCTCCGGGACTAGCGGTTCCTACGAGCAGTACTTC. Amino acid sequence: CASSSSGTSGSYEQYF. Full variable domain (rest looked up from reference TRBV18 and TRBJ2-7): NAGVMQNPRHLVRRRGQEARLRCSPMKGHSHVYWYRQLPEEGLKFMVYLQKENIIDESGMPKERFSAEFPKEGPSILRIQQVVRGDSAAYFCASSSSGTSGSYEQYFGPGTRLTVT.

V usage is TRBV7-8 and J usage is TRBJ2-5, with 8 bases aligning to TRBD1. Germline assignment: CDR1 SGHVS and CDR2 FQNEAQ. The CDR3 runs to 15 residues. V gave up 1 base and J gave up 4 bases; unmatched junction bases: 5. The CDR3 sequence is CASSLGSGGLETQYF. The CDR3 DNA reads as TGTGCCAGCAGCTTAGGCTCAGGGGGCTTAGAGACCCAGTACTTC.

The chain has TRBV19 and TRBJ2-3; D might be TRBD1 or TRBD2, each matching 5 bases. V dropped 7 bases and J dropped 5 bases, with 16 bases sitting between them. CDR1 and CDR2 from the germline V gene are LNHDA and SQIVND (reference sequence). This CDR3 is 14 amino acids long. CDR3 protein: CASTPPGSRDTQYF. The CDR3 DNA sequence: TGTGCCAGTACCCCTCCAGGGAGTCGAGATACGCAGTATTTT.

V gene TRBV21-1 combines with J gene TRBJ1-2; TRBD1 was called by the table and not checked on the DNA. TRBV21-1 is described as a pseudogene. The CDR3 loop spans 17 amino acids. CDR3 region: CASSPPSDSNFHRGYTF. The CDR3 bases are TGTGCCAGCAGCCCCCCCTCGGACAGTAACTTTCATAGGGGCTACACCTTC.

This chain connects TRBV2 to TRBJ2-5; no definite D call. Germline assignment: CDR1 SNHLY and CDR2 FYNNEI. V was shortened by 3 bases and J by 6 bases, with 8 bases between the two germline ends. The CDR3 extends over 12 amino acids. In DNA, the CDR3 is TGTGCCAGCAGTGATTTCTCACAGACCCAGTACTTC. Protein sequence: CASSDFSQTQYF.

This chain uses TRBV2 with TRBJ2-3; no definite D call. The V end was cut by 0 bases, the J end by 6 bases, with 13 bases between. The CDR3 is made up of 15 amino acids. Germline V gene data show CDR1 as SNHLY and CDR2 as FYNNEI. The CDR3 sequence: CASSEALDDADTQYF. The CDR3 bases are TGTGCCAGCAGTGAAGCGCTTGACGATGCGGATACGCAGTATTTT.

This clonotype was seen more than once but under ten times. The V gene is TRBV28, the J gene TRBJ2-5; possible D gene TRBD1, 6 bases. CDR1 and CDR2 from the germline V gene are MDHEN and SYDVKM. Trimming left V 2 bases short and J 4 bases short, with 14 bases between. This CDR3 has 15 residues. The CDR3 spells CASSLTQGSGETQYF. The CDR3 DNA sequence: TGTGCCAGCAGTTTAACGCAGGGGTCGGGAGAGACCCAGTACTTC. The full variable domain, its missing parts supplied by reference TRBV28 and TRBJ2-5, is DVKVTQSSRYLVKRTGEKVFLECVQDMDHENMFWYRQDPGLGLRLIYFSYDVKMKEKGDIPEGYSVSREKKERFSLILESASTNQTSMYLCASSLTQGSGETQYFGPGTRLLVL.

This clonotype appeared a few times. The rearrangement uses TRBV28 and TRBJ2-5; 12 nucleotides line up with TRBD1. Germline V CDR1 and CDR2: MDHEN, SYDVKM. The trim removed 2 bases at V and 2 bases at J, leaving 3 bases unmatched. This CDR3 contains 16 residues. The CDR3 bases are TGTGCCAGCAGTTTAGGGACAGGGGGCACTCAAGAGACCCAGTACTTC. Protein sequence: CASSLGTGGTQETQYF.

A few counts support this clonotype. The chain recombines TRBV5-5 with TRBJ2-7; unclear D gene. V was shortened by 3 bases and J by 6 bases, with 13 bases between the two germline ends. The CDR3 has 13 residues. The germline V gene encodes CDR1 SGHKS and CDR2 YYEKEE (reference sequence). The DNA of the CDR3 is TGTGCCAGCAGCTCCTGGACGAGACCCGAGCAGTACTTC. Translated: CASSSWTRPEQYF.

This CDR3 reads CASSDSGGYTF. The CDR3, as DNA: TGTGCCAGCAGTGACAGTGGTGGCTACACCTTC. V gene TRBV2 combines with J gene TRBJ1-2; no reliable D call. Germline CDR1 is SNHLY and CDR2 is FYNNEI. This CDR3 contains 11 residues. V was clipped by 3 bases and J by 7 bases, with 6 bases between them.

This clonotype was seen a handful of times. V and J are TRBV3-1 and TRBJ1-6; the D gene is possibly TRBD1 (5 bases). The V and J ends lost 1 base and 8 bases respectively, with 12 bases between them. Germline lookup yields CDR1 LGHDT and CDR2 YNNKEL (reference sequence). The CDR3 has 15 residues. CDR3 protein: CASSQGPGKDSPLHF. CDR3 in DNA: TGTGCCAGCAGCCAAGGCCCAGGGAAGGATTCACCCCTCCACTTT.

The chain recombines TRBV2 with TRBJ2-1, with 8 bases matching TRBD2. Germline CDR1 is SNHLY and CDR2 is FYNNEI. The CDR3 spans 15 residues. J was trimmed by 4 bases and V by 4 bases; bases with no gene match: 6. CDR3 in DNA: TGTGCCAGCAGTGCCCCGGGAGGGGGGTACAATGAGCAGTTCTTC. It encodes CASSAPGGGYNEQFF.

The rearrangement links TRBV7-2 to TRBJ1-1; the D is unclear. There are 14 residues in the CDR3. Trimming left V 2 bases short and J 5 bases short, with 12 bases between. Germline CDR1 and CDR2: SGHTA and FQGNSA. The CDR3 nucleotides are TGTGCCAGCAGCTTAAAAAGGATCGGGACTGAAGCTTTCTTT. Residues: CASSLKRIGTEAFF.

This clonotype was counted between two and nine times. V gene TRBV4-2 combines with J gene TRBJ2-5; possibly TRBD2 for D (6 bases). Germline CDR1 reads LGHNA; CDR2 reads YNFKEQ. V was cut by 0 bases and J by 2 bases, with 10 bases left in between. The CDR3 totals 15 residues. CDR3 sequence: CASSQDASVQETQYF. CDR3 DNA: TGTGCCAGCAGCCAAGATGCTAGCGTACAAGAGACCCAGTACTTC.

The chain has TRBV30 and TRBJ1-1; D is ambiguous. Germline CDR1 GTSNPN, CDR2 SVGIG (reference sequence). Trimming removed 3 bases from V and 3 bases from J, with 11 bases in between. The CDR3 runs 13 residues. The CDR3 DNA reads as TGTGCCTGGAGGCTCTCACTCTACACTGAAGCTTTCTTT. Its translation is CAWRLSLYTEAFF.

This clonotype has only a few counts. The J gene is TRBJ2-3, the V gene TRBV7-2; no clear D. The CDR3 is 14 residues long. V was clipped by 5 bases and J by 4 bases, with 13 bases between them. In germline, CDR1 is SGHTA, CDR2 FQGNSA. The CDR3 loop is CASSPGPPPDTQYF. The CDR3 coding sequence is TGTGCCAGCAGCCCAGGACCGCCCCCAGATACGCAGTATTTT.

The chain joins TRBV14 to TRBJ1-6; D is unresolved. Germline V CDR1 and CDR2: SGHDN, FVKESK. CDR3 length equals 12 residues. V lost 3 bases to trimming and J lost 9 bases, with 6 bases between them. Here the CDR3 reads CASSHMGSPLHF. The CDR3 DNA sequence: TGTGCCAGCAGCCATATGGGTTCACCCCTCCACTTT.